The TCR beta chain described here comes from a study of human T cells and chemical hapten exposure. Study summary: Across the whole study, which lasted roughly 24 weeks, patients were given diphenylcyclopropenone on the scalp once a week. Study observations and caveats: Expanded TCRs were compared with controls, and the expanded TCRs formed significantly more large CDR3 similarity clusters.

Ten or more counts support this clonotype. Its antigen is still unknown. Time point: patch test 1, 2 weeks after DPC sensitization. Treatment: therapeutic diphenylcyclopropenone sensitization with weekly scalp DPC. Individual cDNA molecules (in the library) carried attached unique molecular identifiers. Authors' processing steps: The number of TCRs in each sample had a median of about 95,000 and spanned about 23,224 to 700,000. TCRdb fed the RACE reads into MiXCR, producing one record per CDR3 protein. The V and J calls follow TCRdb's processing rather than the paper's. The sample contains some 49,000 distinct CDR3 sequences, around 9.3% of which appear only once. Deletions cut 3 bases from V and 2 bases from J, with 13 bases between. Germline V gene data show CDR1 as DFQATT and CDR2 as SNEGSKA (reference sequence). CDR3 length equals 14 residues.

Specimen: whole blood, collected in connection with sensitization to the hapten diphenylcyclopropenone (DPC). This receptor was obtained from a woman aged 50 to 60 with alopecia areata. Some clones in this sample may be carry-over from other donors' samples. The chain joins TRBV20-1 to TRBJ2-5; D is unresolved. The CDR3 nucleotides read TGCAGTGCTAGCCCCCTCGGGCTACAAGAGACCCAGTACTTC. This codes for CSASPLGLQETQYF.